This entry is about one TCR beta chain. Its antigen remains unidentified. This sample stems from a study of cytomegalovirus exposure and HLA in healthy donors. Study-level background: Early release data held 75 million to 90 million unique TCRs from HLA-typed donors.

Overall study findings and caveats: Presence/absence analyses assumed roughly uniform sequencing depth across donors, which may not hold.

Trimming cost V 1 base and J 2 bases, with 9 bases left between them. CDR3 length: 14 residues. Germline CDR1 and CDR2: SGHTA and FQGNSA. 13 Jbeta primers and 60 Vbeta primers were used for the PCR. Data came from immunoSEQ multiplex PCR; TCRdb stores just in-frame clones and leaves some out. The sample lists 150,000 to 200,000 clones, over 75% seen once, with almost 9.5% in the top ten. This chain connects TRBV7-2 to TRBJ2-7; weak D call: TRBD1 (5 bases). The receptor's source is a man between 18 and 29 years old in good health and CMV-seropositive. Sequencing was performed on PBMCs. The CDR3 region has the DNA TGTGCCAGCAGCTTAGGATGGGGCGCCTACGAGCAGTACTTC. It is translated as CASSLGWGAYEQYF.